This TCR beta chain was identified during a study of Ad26.COV2.S vaccination and SARS-CoV-2 variants. Treatment in this sample: roughly 18 received Ad26.COV2.S at low or high dose, single or two shots; 5 received placebo; per-sample allocation not given. Collection of samples fell on day 63 after the first vaccine or placebo injection. Assay: immunoSEQ multiplex PCR; the TCRdb copy retains only in-frame clones and omits some. The repertoire holds a few hundred thousand clones, more than 75% seen once, with around 3.6% in the top ten. Between the trimmed V and J ends, which lost 0 bases and 3 bases, there was a span of 11 bases. The CDR3 is 16 residues long. CDR1 SGHDN and CDR2 FVKESK come from the germline V gene.

The TCR originated in a person aged 18-65 years who received the Ad26.COV2.S COVID-19 vaccine or a placebo. Sequenced material: peripheral blood, taken in a trial of Ad26.COV2.S vaccine versus placebo. V gene TRBV14 combines with J gene TRBJ1-4; the D is unclear. The CDR3 region has the DNA TGTGCCAGCAGCCAAGATTCCCTCGCAGCTAATGAAAAACTGTTTTTT. Protein: CASSQDSLAANEKLFF.